The 2 T cell receptor beta chains given below trace back to one sample, sequenced in a study of OX40 agonist ivuxolimab in advanced cancers. TCRdb keeps only in-frame clones here, not all; method: immunoSEQ multiplex PCR. The sample has approximately 21,000 clones, approximately 87% seen once; the top ten hold around 30%. Sequences were derived from CD4+ or CD8+ T cells sorted from blood, sampled in a trial of the OX40 agonist ivuxolimab. The receptors were sampled from an adult with an advanced solid tumor such as melanoma, head and neck, liver or kidney cancer.

The chain employs TRBV2 and TRBJ2-5; no definite D call. The tail of the sequence fits TRBJ2-7 better, so the J call may be wrong. The CDR3 sequence is 12 residues long. Germline V lookup: CDR1 SNHLY, CDR2 FYNNEI. This CDR3 is CASNNGAYEQYF. In DNA, the CDR3 is TGTGCCAGCAATAATGGTGCCTACGAGCAGTACTTC.

The rearrangement joins TRBV21-1 to TRBJ1-4; TRBD1, as called in the table, went unchecked against the DNA. TRBV21-1 is deemed a pseudogene. The CDR3 has 17 amino acids. CDR3 amino acids: CASSISYHSATNEKLFF. The CDR3 nucleotides read TGTGCCAGCAGCATTTCTTACCACAGTGCAACTAATGAAAAACTGTTTTTT.